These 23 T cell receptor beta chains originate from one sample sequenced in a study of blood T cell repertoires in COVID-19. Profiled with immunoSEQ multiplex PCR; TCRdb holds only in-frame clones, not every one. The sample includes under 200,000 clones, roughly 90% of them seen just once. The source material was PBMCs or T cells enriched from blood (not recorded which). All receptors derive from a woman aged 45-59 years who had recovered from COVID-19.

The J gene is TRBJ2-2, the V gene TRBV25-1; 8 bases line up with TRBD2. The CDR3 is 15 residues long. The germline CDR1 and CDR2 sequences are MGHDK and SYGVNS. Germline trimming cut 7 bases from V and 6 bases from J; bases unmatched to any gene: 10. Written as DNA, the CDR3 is TGTGCCAGCACACCGGGGGGGGGCCGAGCCGGGGAGCTGTTTTTT. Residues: CASTPGGGRAGELFF.

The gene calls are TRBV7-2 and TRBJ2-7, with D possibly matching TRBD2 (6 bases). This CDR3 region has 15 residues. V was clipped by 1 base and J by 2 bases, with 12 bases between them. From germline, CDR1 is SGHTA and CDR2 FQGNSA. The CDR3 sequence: CASSLGGAQAYEQYF. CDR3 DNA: TGTGCCAGCAGCTTAGGCGGGGCCCAGGCCTACGAGCAGTACTTC.

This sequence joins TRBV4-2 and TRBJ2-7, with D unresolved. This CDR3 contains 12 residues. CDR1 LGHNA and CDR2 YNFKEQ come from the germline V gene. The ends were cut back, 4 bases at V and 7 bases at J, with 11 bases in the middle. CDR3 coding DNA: TGTGCCAGCAGCCCAGGAACCCGGGAGCAGTACTTC. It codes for CASSPGTREQYF.

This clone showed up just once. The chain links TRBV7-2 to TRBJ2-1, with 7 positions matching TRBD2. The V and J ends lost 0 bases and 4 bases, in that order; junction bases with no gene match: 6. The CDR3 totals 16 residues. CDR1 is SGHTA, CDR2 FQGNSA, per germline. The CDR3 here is CASSLAEAGPYNEQFF. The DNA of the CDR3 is TGTGCCAGCAGCTTAGCGGAAGCGGGGCCTTACAATGAGCAGTTCTTC. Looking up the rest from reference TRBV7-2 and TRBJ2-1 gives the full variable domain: GAGVSQSPSNKVTEKGKDVELRCDPISGHTALYWYRQSLGQGLEFLIYFQGNSAPDKSGLPSDRFSAERTGGSVSTLTIQRTQQEDSAVYLCASSLAEAGPYNEQFFGPGTRLTVL.

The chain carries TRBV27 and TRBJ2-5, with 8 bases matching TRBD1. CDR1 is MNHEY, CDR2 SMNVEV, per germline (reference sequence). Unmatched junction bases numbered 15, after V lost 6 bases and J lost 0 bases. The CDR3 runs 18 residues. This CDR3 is CASRPRPPGQDHQETQYF. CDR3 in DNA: TGTGCCAGCAGGCCCCGTCCTCCGGGACAGGATCACCAAGAGACCCAGTACTTC.

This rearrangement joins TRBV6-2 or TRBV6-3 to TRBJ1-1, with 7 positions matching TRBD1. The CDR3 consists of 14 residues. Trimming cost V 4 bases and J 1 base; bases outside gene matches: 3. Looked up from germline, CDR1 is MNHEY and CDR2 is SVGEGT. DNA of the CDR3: TGTGCCAGCAGTTCTCAGGGGGGGAACACTGAAGCTTTCTTT. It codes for CASSSQGGNTEAFF.

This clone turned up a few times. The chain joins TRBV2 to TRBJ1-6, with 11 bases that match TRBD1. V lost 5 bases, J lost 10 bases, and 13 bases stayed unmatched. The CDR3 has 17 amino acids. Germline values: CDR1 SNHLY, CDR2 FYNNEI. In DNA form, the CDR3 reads TGTGCCAGCAGTTTAAAGCTTGGGACAGGGGGAGGGTCACCCCTCCACTTT. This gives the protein CASSLKLGTGGGSPLHF.

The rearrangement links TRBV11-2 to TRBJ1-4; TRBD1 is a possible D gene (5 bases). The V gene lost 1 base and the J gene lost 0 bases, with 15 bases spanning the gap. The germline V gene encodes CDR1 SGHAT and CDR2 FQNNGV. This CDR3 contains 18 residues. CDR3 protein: CASSLGFVGAATNEKLFF. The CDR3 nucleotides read TGTGCCAGCAGCTTAGGATTTGTAGGGGCAGCAACTAATGAAAAACTGTTTTTT.

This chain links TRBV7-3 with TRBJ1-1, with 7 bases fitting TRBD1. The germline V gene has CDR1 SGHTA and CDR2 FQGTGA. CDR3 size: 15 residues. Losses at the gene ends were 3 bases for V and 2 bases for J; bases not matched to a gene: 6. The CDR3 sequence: CASSLSGTVNTEAFF. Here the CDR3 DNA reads TGTGCCAGCAGCTTGTCCGGGACAGTAAACACTGAAGCTTTCTTT.

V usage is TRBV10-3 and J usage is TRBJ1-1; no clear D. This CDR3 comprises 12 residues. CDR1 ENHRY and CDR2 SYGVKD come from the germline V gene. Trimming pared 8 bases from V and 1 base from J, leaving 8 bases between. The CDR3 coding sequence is TGTGCCATCGTCGGGAAGAACACTGAAGCTTTCTTT. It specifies CAIVGKNTEAFF.

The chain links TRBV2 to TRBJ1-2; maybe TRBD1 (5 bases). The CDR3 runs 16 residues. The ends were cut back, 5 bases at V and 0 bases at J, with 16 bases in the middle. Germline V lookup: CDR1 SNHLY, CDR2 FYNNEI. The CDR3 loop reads CASSRDSQVANYGYTF. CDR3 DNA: TGTGCCAGCAGTCGAGACAGCCAGGTGGCTAACTATGGCTACACCTTC.

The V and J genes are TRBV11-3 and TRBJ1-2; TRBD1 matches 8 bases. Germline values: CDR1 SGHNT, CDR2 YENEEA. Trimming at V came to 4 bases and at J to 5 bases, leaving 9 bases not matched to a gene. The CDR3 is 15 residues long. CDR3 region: CASSSMEGTGYGYTF. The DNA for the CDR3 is TGTGCCAGCAGCTCGATGGAAGGGACAGGATATGGCTACACCTTC. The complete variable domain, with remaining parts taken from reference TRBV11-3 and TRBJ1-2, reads EAGVVQSPRYKIIEKKQPVAFWCNPISGHNTLYWYLQNLGQGPELLIRYENEEAVDDSQLPKDRFSAERLKGVDSTLKIQPAELGDSAVYLCASSSMEGTGYGYTFGSGTRLTVV.

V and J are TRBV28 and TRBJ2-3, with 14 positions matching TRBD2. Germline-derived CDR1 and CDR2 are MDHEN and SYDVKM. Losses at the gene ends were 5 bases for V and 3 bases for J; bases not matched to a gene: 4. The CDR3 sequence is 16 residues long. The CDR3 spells CASSPGTSGGTDTQYF. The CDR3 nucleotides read TGTGCCAGCAGTCCGGGGACTAGCGGGGGAACAGATACGCAGTATTTT.

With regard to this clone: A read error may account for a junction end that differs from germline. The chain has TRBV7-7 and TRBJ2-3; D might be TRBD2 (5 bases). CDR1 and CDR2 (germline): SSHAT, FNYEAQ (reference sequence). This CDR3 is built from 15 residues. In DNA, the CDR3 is TGTGCTAGCAGCCTAGGGTCGGCGGGCAAAGATACGCAGTATTTT. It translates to CASSLGSAGKDTQYF. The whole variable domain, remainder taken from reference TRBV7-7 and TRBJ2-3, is GAGVSQSPRYKVTKRGQDVTLRCDPISSHATLYWYQQALGQGPEFLTYFNYEAQPDKSGLPSDRFSAERPEGSISTLTIQRTEQRDSAMYRCASSLGSAGKDTQYFGPGTRLTVL.

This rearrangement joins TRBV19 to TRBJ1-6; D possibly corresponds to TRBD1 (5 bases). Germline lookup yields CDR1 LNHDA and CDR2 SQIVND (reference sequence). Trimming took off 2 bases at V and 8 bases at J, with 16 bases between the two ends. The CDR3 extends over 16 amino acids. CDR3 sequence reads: CASSIRIRGRDSPLHF. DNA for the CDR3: TGTGCCAGTAGTATACGGATACGGGGGAGAGATTCACCCCTCCACTTT.

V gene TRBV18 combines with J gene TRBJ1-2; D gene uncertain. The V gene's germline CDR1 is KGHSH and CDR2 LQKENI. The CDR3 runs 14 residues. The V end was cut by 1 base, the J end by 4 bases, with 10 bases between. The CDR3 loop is CASSPRESFYGYTF. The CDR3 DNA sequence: TGTGCCAGCTCACCACGGGAGTCCTTCTATGGCTACACCTTC.

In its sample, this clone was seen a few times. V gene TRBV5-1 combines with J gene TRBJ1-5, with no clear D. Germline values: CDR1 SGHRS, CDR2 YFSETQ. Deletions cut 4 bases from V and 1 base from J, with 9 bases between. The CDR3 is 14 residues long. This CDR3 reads CASSPSYSNQPQHF. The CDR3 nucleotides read TGCGCCAGCAGCCCCTCCTACAGCAATCAGCCCCAGCATTTT.

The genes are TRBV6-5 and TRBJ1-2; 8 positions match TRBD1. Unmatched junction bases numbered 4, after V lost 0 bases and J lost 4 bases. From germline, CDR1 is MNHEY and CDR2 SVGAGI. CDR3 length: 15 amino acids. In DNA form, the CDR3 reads TGTGCCAGCAGTTACTCTGGGACAGGCAGCTATGGCTACACCTTC. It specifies CASSYSGTGSYGYTF.

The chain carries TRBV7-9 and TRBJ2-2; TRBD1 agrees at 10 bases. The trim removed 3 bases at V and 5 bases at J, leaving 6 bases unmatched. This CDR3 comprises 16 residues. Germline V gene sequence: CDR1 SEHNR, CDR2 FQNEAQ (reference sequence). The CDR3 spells CASSLGTGVSTGELFF. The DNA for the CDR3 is TGTGCCAGCAGCTTGGGGACAGGGGTGTCGACCGGGGAGCTGTTTTTT.

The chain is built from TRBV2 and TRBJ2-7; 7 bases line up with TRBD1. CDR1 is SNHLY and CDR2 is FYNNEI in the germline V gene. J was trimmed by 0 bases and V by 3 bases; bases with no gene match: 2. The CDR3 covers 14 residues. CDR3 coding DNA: TGTGCCAGCAGTGATCAGGGGGACTCCTACGAGCAGTACTTC. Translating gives CASSDQGDSYEQYF.

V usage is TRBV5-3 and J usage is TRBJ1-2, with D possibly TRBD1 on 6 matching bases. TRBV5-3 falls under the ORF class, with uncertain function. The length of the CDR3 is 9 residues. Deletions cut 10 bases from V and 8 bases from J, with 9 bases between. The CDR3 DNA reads TGTGCCCAGGGGCGAGGCTACACCTTC. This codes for CAQGRGYTF.

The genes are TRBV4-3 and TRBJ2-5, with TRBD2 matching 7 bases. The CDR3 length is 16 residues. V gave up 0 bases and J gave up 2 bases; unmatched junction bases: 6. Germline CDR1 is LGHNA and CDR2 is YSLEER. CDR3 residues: CASSQDLARGQETQYF. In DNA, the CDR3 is TGCGCCAGCAGCCAAGATTTGGCGCGGGGGCAAGAGACCCAGTACTTC.

CDR3 loop: CASSQGVSEQFF. In DNA form, the CDR3 reads TGTGCCAGCAGCCAAGGAGTTTCGGAGCAGTTCTTC. The V gene is TRBV11-1, the J gene TRBJ2-1; D is ambiguous. This CDR3 region has 12 residues. The germline V gene encodes CDR1 SGHAT and CDR2 FQDESV (reference sequence). V lost 5 bases, J lost 10 bases, and 12 bases lay in between. Full variable domain (remainder filled in from reference TRBV11-1 and TRBJ2-1): EAEVAQSPRYKITEKSQAVAFWCDPISGHATLYWYRQILGQGPELLVQFQDESVVDDSQLPKDRFSAERLKGVDSTLKIQPAELGDSAMYLCASSQGVSEQFFGPGTRLTVL.